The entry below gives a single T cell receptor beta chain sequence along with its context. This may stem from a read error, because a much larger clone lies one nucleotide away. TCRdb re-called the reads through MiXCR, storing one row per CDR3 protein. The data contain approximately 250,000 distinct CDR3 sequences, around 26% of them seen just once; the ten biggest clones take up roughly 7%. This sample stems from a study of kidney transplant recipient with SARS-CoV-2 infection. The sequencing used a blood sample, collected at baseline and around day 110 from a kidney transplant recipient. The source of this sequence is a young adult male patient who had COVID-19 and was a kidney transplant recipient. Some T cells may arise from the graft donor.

CDR3 coding DNA: TGTGCCAGCGGTTTACGGACTAGCGGGAGTATTGAGCAGTTCTTC. Amino acids: CASGLRTSGSIEQFF. This sequence joins TRBV12-3 or TRBV12-4 and TRBJ2-1; TRBD2 agrees at 13 bases. The CDR3 has 15 amino acids.